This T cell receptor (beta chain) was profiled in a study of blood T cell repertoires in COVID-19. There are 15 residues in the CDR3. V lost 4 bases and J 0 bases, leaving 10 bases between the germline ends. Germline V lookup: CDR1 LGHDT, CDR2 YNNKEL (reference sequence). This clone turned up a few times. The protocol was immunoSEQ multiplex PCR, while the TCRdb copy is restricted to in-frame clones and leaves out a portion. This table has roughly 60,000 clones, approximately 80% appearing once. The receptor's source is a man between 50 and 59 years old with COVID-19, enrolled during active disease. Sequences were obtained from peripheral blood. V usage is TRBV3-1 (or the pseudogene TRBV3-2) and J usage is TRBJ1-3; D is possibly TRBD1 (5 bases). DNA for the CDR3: TGTGCCAGCAGCCTTGGGGCCGCCTCTGGAAACACCATATATTTT. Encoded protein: CASSLGAASGNTIYF.